A selection of T cell receptor beta chains follows, all from one sample in a study of T-cell memory formation after mild COVID-19. TCRdb processed the 5' RACE reads anew with MiXCR; each CDR3 protein has one entry. This repertoire shows approximately 170,000 distinct CDR3 sequences, over 10% found once; its top ten account for 2.5% to 3.5%. The sequencing input was PBMCs or a T cell subset sorted from them (not recorded which). Source of these receptors: a man younger than 35 who had mild COVID-19 (a few samples of this study predate the infection). Cell type and time point are not known. CDR3s include the opening cysteine and the closing phenylalanine or tryptophan. The order of the fields is D gene, J gene, clone size, V gene, CDR3 DNA, CDR3 protein. D genes are given only for firm matches. Clone size appears in some rows only: once, few, many, or a class for an expanded clone.

>-|TRBJ2-5|few|TRBV7-3
TGTGCCAGCAGCACCACGGGGTCCCAGGGGGAGACCCAGTACTTC
CASSTTGSQGETQYF
>TRBD2|TRBJ2-2|few|TRBV10-2
TGCGCCAGCAGTGGGCCCCAGCGGGGGCGCACCGGGGAGCTGTTTTTT
CASSGPQRGRTGELFF
>-|TRBJ1-2|-|TRBV7-2
TGTGCCAGCAGCTTAGAACTGGGGGACTATGGCTACACCTTC
CASSLELGDYGYTF
>-|TRBJ2-1|few|TRBV12-3/TRBV12-4
TGTGCCAGCAGTCCGTCGGGACCTCTGCCGGAGCAGTTCTTC
CASSPSGPLPEQFF
>TRBD1|TRBJ1-2|-|TRBV18
TGTGCCAGCTCACCGCGGACAGGGGGCGCCGAGGATGGCTACACCTTC
CASSPRTGGAEDGYTF
>-|TRBJ2-3|-|TRBV15
TGTGCCACCAGCACGGGACTCAGCACAGATACGCAGTATTTT
CATSTGLSTDTQYF
>-|TRBJ2-1|few|TRBV12-3/TRBV12-4
TGTGCCAGCAGTTTGCAGGGTCTGATGCAGTTCTTC
CASSLQGLMQFF
>-|TRBJ1-1|many|TRBV12-5
TGTGCTAGTGGTTTGGGGCAGGGGGCTTTCTTT
CASGLGQGAFF
>-|TRBJ1-1|few|TRBV5-1
TGCGCCAGCAGCTTGGCCACACTCGCCACTAGCACTGAAGCTTTCTTT
CASSLATLATSTEAFF
>-|TRBJ1-5|-|TRBV4-1
TGCGCCAGCAGCCATACCGGGTCGTTGGGCAATCAGCCCCAGCATTTT
CASSHTGSLGNQPQHF
>-|TRBJ1-4|many|TRBV5-1
TGCGCCAGCAGCTTGCTACCCTCAACTAATGAAAAACTGTTTTTT
CASSLLPSTNEKLFF
>-|TRBJ1-2|few|TRBV2
TGTGCCAGCAGTGAGGCTGCTTTAGGCTACACCTTC
CASSEAALGYTF
>-|TRBJ2-3|many|TRBV7-3
TGTGCCAGCAGCTTGGGGTTAGGTTCAGATACGCAGTATTTT
CASSLGLGSDTQYF
>-|TRBJ1-2|-|TRBV4-1
TGCGCCAGCAGCCAAGTAACTGGAGCTAACTATGGCTACACCTTC
CASSQVTGANYGYTF
>TRBD1|TRBJ1-2|-|TRBV5-6
TGTGCCAGCAGCTTGACTGCTCAGGGGGAAATTGAAACCTTC
CASSLTAQGEIETF
>TRBD2|TRBJ2-1|few|TRBV7-2
TGTGCCAGCAGCTTGGCTAGCGGGGAAGGGAATGAGCAGTTCTTC
CASSLASGEGNEQFF
>-|TRBJ2-3|few|TRBV5-1
TGCGCCAGCAGCTTGGCCGCCAGGGAAACAGATACGCAGTATTTT
CASSLAARETDTQYF
>-|TRBJ1-1|-|TRBV5-1
TGCGCCAGCAGCTTGGGACAGACCCTCGACACTGAAGCTTTCTTT
CASSLGQTLDTEAFF
>-|TRBJ2-3|-|TRBV20-1
TGCAGTGCTAGACCCCCTGCCGCGCGCGAAGGGCAGTATTTT
CSARPPAAREGQYF
>-|TRBJ1-1|few|TRBV15
TGTGCCACCAGCAGAGAGCTAAGAACTGAAGCTTTCTTT
CATSRELRTEAFF
>-|TRBJ1-5|few|TRBV7-8
TGTGCCAGCAGCTTACGCAGGGCGGATCAGCCCCAGCATTTT
CASSLRRADQPQHF
>-|TRBJ1-6|few|TRBV30
TGTGCCTGCGGAGACGGAAATTCACCCCTCCACTTT
CACGDGNSPLHF
>TRBD1|TRBJ2-1|-|TRBV10-1
TGCGCCAGCAGTTCTGGACAGGTACGCAATGAGCAGTTCTTC
CASSSGQVRNEQFF
>-|TRBJ2-1|-|TRBV6-1
TGTGCCAGCAGGACTATGGGGGGACCGGTCAATGAGCAGTTCTTC
CASRTMGGPVNEQFF
>-|TRBJ2-3|many|TRBV7-2
TGTGCCAGCAGCTCCCGGGTGGCGGATACGCAGTATTTT
CASSSRVADTQYF
>TRBD2|TRBJ2-7|-|TRBV2
TGTGCCAGCAGTGGGCTAGCGGCAATCTCCTACGAGCAGTACTTC
CASSGLAAISYEQYF
>-|TRBJ1-4|-|TRBV30
TGTGCCTGGAGGGAGGGAGCAGGAAAACTGTTTTTT
CAWREGAGKLFF
>TRBD2|TRBJ2-1|-|TRBV12-5
TGTGCTAGTGGTGGGGGACTAGCTGGCGATGAGCAGTTCTTC
CASGGGLAGDEQFF
>-|TRBJ2-5|few|TRBV7-2
TGTGCCAGCAGCTTAGGGCAGCGAGAGACCCAGTACTTC
CASSLGQRETQYF
>-|TRBJ1-2|-|TRBV7-2
TGTGCCAGCAGCTTCAGGAGGACAGTTGGCTATGGCTACACCTTC
CASSFRRTVGYGYTF
>-|TRBJ2-5|-|TRBV5-5
TGTGCCAGCAGCTTAGTACTGGGTATATACCAAGAGACCCAGTACTTC
CASSLVLGIYQETQYF
>TRBD1|TRBJ1-6|-|TRBV7-2
TGTGCCAGCAGGCCACCCGGACAGGGGGATTCACCCCTCCACTTT
CASRPPGQGDSPLHF
>TRBD2|TRBJ2-1|-|TRBV18
TGTGCCAGCTCACCACGTCGGGCGTTAGCGGGTGAGCAGTTCTTC
CASSPRRALAGEQFF
>-|TRBJ2-1|-|TRBV7-9
TGTGCCAGCAGCTCCTTGCGGGGAAGAGGTGGTGAGCAGTTCTTC
CASSSLRGRGGEQFF
>-|TRBJ1-5|-|TRBV4-1
TGCGCCAGCAGCCAAGACAGCAATCAGCCCCAGCATTTT
CASSQDSNQPQHF
>-|TRBJ2-5|few|TRBV5-1
TGCGCCAGCAGCTTGGCCGAGTCGGGCGGAGAGACCCAGTACTTC
CASSLAESGGETQYF
>TRBD1|TRBJ2-3|-|TRBV10-3
TGTGCCTCGAAGGGACAGGGACCCACAGATACGCAGTATTTT
CASKGQGPTDTQYF